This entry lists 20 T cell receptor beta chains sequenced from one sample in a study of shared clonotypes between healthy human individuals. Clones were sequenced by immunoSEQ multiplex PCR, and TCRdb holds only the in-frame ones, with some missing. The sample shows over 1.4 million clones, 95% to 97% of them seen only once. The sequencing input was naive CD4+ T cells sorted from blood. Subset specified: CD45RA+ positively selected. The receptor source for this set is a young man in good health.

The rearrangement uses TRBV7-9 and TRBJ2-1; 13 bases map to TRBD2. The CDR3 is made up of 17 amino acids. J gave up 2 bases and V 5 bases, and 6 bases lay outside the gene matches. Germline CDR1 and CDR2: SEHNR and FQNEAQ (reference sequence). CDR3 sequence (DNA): TGTGCCAGCAGCGCTGGAGGACTAGCGGGGGCCTACAATGAGCAGTTCTTC. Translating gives CASSAGGLAGAYNEQFF.

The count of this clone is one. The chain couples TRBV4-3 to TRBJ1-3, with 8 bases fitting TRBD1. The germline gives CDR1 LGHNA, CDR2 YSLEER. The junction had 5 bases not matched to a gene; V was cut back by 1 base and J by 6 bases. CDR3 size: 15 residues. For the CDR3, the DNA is TGCGCCAGCAGCCAAGCTGGGACAGGCCCAAACACCATATATTTT. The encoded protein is CASSQAGTGPNTIYF.

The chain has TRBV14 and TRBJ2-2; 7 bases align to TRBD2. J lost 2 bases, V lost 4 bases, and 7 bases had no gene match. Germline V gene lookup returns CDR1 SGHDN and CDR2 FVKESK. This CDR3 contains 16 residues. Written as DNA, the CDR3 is TGTGCCAGCAGCCCAAAGGGACTACCTAACACCGGGGAGCTGTTTTTT. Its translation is CASSPKGLPNTGELFF.

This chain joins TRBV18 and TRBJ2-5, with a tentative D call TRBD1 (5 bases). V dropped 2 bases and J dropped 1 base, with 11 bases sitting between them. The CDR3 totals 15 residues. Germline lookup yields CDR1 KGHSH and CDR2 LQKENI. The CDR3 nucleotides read TGTGCCAGCTCACCATTACAGGCGGTCCAAGAGACCCAGTACTTC. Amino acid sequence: CASSPLQAVQETQYF.

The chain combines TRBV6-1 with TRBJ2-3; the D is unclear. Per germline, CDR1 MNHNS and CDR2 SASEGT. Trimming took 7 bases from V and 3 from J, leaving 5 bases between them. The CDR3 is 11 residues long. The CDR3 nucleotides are TGTGCCAGCAAAGGAACAGATACGCAGTATTTT. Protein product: CASKGTDTQYF.

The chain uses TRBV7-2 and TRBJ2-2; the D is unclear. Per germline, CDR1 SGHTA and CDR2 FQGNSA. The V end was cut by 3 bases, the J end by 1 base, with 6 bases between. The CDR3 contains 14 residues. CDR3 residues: CASSLPRNTGELFF. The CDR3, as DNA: TGTGCCAGCAGCTTGCCAAGGAACACCGGGGAGCTGTTTTTT.

The CDR3 is CASSVLADDTDTQYF. DNA for the CDR3: TGTGCCAGCAGCGTACTAGCGGATGACACAGATACGCAGTATTTT. The rearrangement uses TRBV11-1 and TRBJ2-3, with 8 bases lining up with TRBD2. The CDR3 length is 15 residues. With 5 bases clipped from V and 2 bases from J, the junction kept 6 bases outside the gene matches. Germline-derived CDR1 and CDR2 are SGHAT and FQDESV (reference sequence).

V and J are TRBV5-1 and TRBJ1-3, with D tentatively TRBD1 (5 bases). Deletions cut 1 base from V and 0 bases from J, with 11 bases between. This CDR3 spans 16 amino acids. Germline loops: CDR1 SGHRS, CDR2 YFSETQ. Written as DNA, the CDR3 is TGCGCCAGCAGCTTGCTCCCCAGGGACTCTGGAAACACCATATATTTT. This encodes CASSLLPRDSGNTIYF.

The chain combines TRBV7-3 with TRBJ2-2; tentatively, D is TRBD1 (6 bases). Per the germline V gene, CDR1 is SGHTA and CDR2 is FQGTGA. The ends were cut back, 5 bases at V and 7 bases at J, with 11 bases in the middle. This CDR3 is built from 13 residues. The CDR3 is CASSPGTIGELFF. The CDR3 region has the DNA TGTGCCAGCAGCCCAGGGACAATCGGGGAGCTGTTTTTT.

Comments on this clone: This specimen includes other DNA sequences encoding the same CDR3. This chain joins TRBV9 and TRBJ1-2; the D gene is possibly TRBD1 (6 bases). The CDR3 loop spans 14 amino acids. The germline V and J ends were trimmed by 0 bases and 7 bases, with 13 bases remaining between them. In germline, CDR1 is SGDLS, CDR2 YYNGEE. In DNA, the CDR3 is TGTGCCAGCAGCGTAGCGTCAACAGGGAGTGGCTACACCTTC. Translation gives CASSVASTGSGYTF.

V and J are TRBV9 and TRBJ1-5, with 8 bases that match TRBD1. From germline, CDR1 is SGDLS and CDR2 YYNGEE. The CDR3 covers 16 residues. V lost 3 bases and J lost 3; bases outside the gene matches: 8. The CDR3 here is CASSDDRGGFNQPQHF. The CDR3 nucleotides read TGTGCCAGCAGCGACGACAGGGGCGGATTCAATCAGCCCCAGCATTTT.

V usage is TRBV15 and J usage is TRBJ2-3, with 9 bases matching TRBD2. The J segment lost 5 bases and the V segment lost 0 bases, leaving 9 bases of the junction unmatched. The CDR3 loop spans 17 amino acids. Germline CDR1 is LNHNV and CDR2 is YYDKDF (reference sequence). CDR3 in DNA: TGTGCCACCAGCAGAGATAGGGTAGCGGGAGCGGTAGATACGCAGTATTTT. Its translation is CATSRDRVAGAVDTQYF.

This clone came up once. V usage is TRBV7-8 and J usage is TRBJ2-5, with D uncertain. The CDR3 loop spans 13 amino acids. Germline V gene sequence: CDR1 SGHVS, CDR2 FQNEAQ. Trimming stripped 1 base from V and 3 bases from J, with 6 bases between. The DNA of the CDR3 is TGTGCCAGCAGCTTAGGGCCAAAAGAGACCCAGTACTTC. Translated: CASSLGPKETQYF.

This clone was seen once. CDR3 loop: CSGSVNGELFF. The CDR3 nucleotides read TGCAGTGGAAGTGTAAACGGGGAGCTGTTTTTT. The chain joins TRBV20-1 to TRBJ2-2, with D unresolved. The V end was cut by 7 bases, the J end by 7 bases, with 10 bases between. The CDR3 is 11 amino acids. Germline CDR1 and CDR2: DFQATT and SNEGSKA (reference sequence).

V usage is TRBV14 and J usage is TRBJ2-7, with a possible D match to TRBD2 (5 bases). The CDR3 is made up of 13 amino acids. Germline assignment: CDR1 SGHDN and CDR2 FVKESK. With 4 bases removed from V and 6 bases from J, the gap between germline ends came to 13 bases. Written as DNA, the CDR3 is TGTGCCAGCAGCCTCGACCTAGCTCGCGAGCAGTACTTC. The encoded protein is CASSLDLAREQYF.

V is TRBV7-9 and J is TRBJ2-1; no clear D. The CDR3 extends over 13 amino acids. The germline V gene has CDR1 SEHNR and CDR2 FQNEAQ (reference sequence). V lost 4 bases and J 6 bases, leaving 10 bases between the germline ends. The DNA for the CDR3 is TGTGCCAGCAGCTCCCTGTTGGCCAATGAGCAGTTCTTC. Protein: CASSSLLANEQFF.

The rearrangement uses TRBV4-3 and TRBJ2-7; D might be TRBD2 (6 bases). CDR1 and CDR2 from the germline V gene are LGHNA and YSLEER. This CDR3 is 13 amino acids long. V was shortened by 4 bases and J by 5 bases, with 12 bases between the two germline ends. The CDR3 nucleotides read TGCGCCAGCAGCCTGGGACTCCCCCACGAGCAGTACTTC. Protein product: CASSLGLPHEQYF.

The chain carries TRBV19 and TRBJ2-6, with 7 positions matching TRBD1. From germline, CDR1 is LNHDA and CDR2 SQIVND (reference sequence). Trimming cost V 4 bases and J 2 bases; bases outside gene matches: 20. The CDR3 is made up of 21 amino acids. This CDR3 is CASSNLNRPTGFIAGANVLTF. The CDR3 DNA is TGTGCCAGTAGTAATCTAAACAGGCCGACAGGGTTCATTGCTGGGGCCAACGTCCTGACTTTC.

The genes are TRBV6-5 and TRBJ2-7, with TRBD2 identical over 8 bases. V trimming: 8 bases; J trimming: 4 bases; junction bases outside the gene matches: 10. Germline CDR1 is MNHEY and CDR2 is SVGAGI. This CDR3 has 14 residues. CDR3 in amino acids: CASYSPGTRYEQYF. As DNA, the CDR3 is TGTGCCAGCTATTCCCCCGGGACTAGATACGAGCAGTACTTC.

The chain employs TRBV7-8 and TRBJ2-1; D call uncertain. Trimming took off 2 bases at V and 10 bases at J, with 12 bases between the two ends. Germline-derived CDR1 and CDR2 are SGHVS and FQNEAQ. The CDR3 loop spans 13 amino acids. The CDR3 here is CASSLRAETEQFF. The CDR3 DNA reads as TGTGCCAGCAGCTTACGGGCAGAGACCGAGCAGTTCTTC.